These T cell receptor beta chains were read from a single sample in a study of cytomegalovirus exposure and HLA in healthy donors. Sequencing was performed with immunoSEQ multiplex PCR; in TCRdb, only in-frame clones are kept and a portion is missing. The table has about 140,000 clones, 70% to 90% seen once. The specimen was PBMCs. These receptors came from a woman in her thirties or forties in good health and CMV-seronegative. The CDR3 runs from the conserved cysteine through the conserved F or W. Fields, in order: J gene, D gene, clone size, V gene, CDR3 length, CDR3 DNA, CDR3 protein. The D gene is left open where the match is weak. Size is stated for part of the rows, as once, few or many counts, or as a class when the clone is expanded.

>TRBJ2-3|TRBD2|NA|TRBV7-3|15
TGTGCCAGCAGTGCCAGCGGGACGCGGACAGATACGCAGTATTTT
CASSASGTRTDTQYF
>TRBJ2-6|TRBD1|NA|TRBV4-2|17
TGTGCCAGCAGCCCGGTACAGGGGGCGCTTGGGGCCAACGTCCTGACTTTC
CASSPVQGALGANVLTF
>TRBJ1-1|TRBD1|NA|TRBV5-1|14
TGCGCCAGCAGCTGGGACAGGGAGAACACTGAAGCTTTCTTT
CASSWDRENTEAFF
>TRBJ2-7|TRBD2|NA|TRBV7-9|15
TGTGCCAGCAGCTCTTGGACTAGCGAACGTTACGAGCAGTACTTC
CASSSWTSERYEQYF
>TRBJ1-5|NA|few|TRBV4-1|15
TGCGCCAGCAGCCAAGTAAGGGGTTCTAATCAGCCCCAGCATTTT
CASSQVRGSNQPQHF
>TRBJ2-3|NA|NA|TRBV2|13
TGTGCCAGCAAGCAGGGCGTAGCAGATACGCAGTATTTT
CASKQGVADTQYF
>TRBJ2-3|TRBD2|NA|TRBV10-3|16
TGTGCCATCAGTGAAGGAGTAGCGGGGCCCACAGATACGCAGTATTTT
CAISEGVAGPTDTQYF
>TRBJ2-7|TRBD2|NA|TRBV30|16
TGTGCCTGGAGTCGTCGCGGGAGGGCGATGAACGACGAGCAGTACTTC
CAWSRRGRAMNDEQYF
>TRBJ2-3|NA|NA|TRBV5-1|16
TGCGCCAGCGGCTTCGGGGCGGGGAGGCCCACAGATACGCAGTATTTT
CASGFGAGRPTDTQYF
>TRBJ2-3|NA|NA|TRBV6-5|14
TGTGCCAGCAGTTATACAGGTTCCACAGATACGCAGTATTTT
CASSYTGSTDTQYF
>TRBJ1-1|TRBD1|once|TRBV11-2|16
TGTGCCAGCAGCTTGGGACAGGGGGCCTGGGAAACTGAAGCTTTCTTT
CASSLGQGAWETEAFF
>TRBJ1-1|NA|NA|TRBV5-1|13
TGCGCCAGCAGCTTGGACAGGCGCACTGAAGCTTTCTTT
CASSLDRRTEAFF
>TRBJ1-3|NA|NA|TRBV2|15
TGTGCCAGCGGGTTTGTACAGGGTGCTGGAAACACCATATATTTT
CASGFVQGAGNTIYF
>TRBJ2-7|TRBD2|NA|TRBV6-6|15
TGTGCCAGCAGTTACTGGGCCGGACTAGGAGCCCAGCAGTACTTC
CASSYWAGLGAQQYF
>TRBJ2-3|TRBD2|NA|TRBV5-1|16
TGCGCCAGCAGCTTGGAGACTAGCGGACACACAGATACGCAGTATTTT
CASSLETSGHTDTQYF
>TRBJ2-5|NA|NA|TRBV7-6|14
TGTGCCAGCAGCTTAACAGGCTTGGGAGAGACCCAGTACTTC
CASSLTGLGETQYF
>TRBJ1-3|NA|NA|TRBV7-6|13
TGTGCCAGCAGCAGGGACATCGGCGACACCATATATTTT
CASSRDIGDTIYF
>TRBJ2-3|TRBD1|NA|TRBV2|12
TGTGCCAGCAGTCAACAGGGGGATACGCAGTATTTT
CASSQQGDTQYF
>TRBJ2-1|NA|NA|TRBV19|14
TGTGCCAGTAGGGTGGGAGTCCGGTCAAATGAGCAGTTCTTC
CASRVGVRSNEQFF
>TRBJ2-7|TRBD2|NA|TRBV7-8|17
TGTGCCAGCAGCTCTTTACTTAAGCGGGAGAGAACCTACGAGCAGTACTTC
CASSSLLKRERTYEQYF
>TRBJ2-1|TRBD2|NA|TRBV27|15
TGTGCCAGCAGTTTAAAGGGCGGGAGGGCAAATGAGCAGTTCTTC
CASSLKGGRANEQFF
>TRBJ1-6|NA|once|TRBV18|15
TGTGCCAGCTCACCAACCAGGGATGATAATTCACCCCTCCACTTT
CASSPTRDDNSPLHF
>TRBJ2-3|TRBD2|NA|TRBV7-8|14
TGTGCCAGCAGCCATAGCGGGAGAGCAGATACGCAGTATTTT
CASSHSGRADTQYF
>TRBJ1-1|NA|NA|TRBV5-1|14
TGCGCCAGCAGCTACACCGGGACACCGACTGAAGCTTTCTTT
CASSYTGTPTEAFF
>TRBJ2-1|TRBD2|NA|TRBV5-8|15
TGTGCCAGCAGCCTCGGACTAGCTTTTGACAATGAGCAGTTCTTC
CASSLGLAFDNEQFF
>TRBJ1-4|NA|once|TRBV2|14
TGTGCCAGCACCGCCGACGGGGTTGAGGAAAAACTGTTTTTT
CASTADGVEEKLFF
>TRBJ2-7|NA|NA|TRBV5-5|14
TGTGCCAGCAGCTCGACTCGGAACTCCTACGAGCAGTACTTC
CASSSTRNSYEQYF
>TRBJ2-1|TRBD1|NA|TRBV7-9|15
TGTGCCAGCAGCAAGGCCCGGACAGGGTACAATGAGCAGTTCTTC
CASSKARTGYNEQFF
>TRBJ1-2|TRBD1|NA|TRBV6-5|14
TGTGCCAGCAGATGGGACAGAGCTAACTATGGCTACACCTTC
CASRWDRANYGYTF
>TRBJ1-4|NA|NA|TRBV6-1|16
TGTGCCAGCAGTGAAGCGTGGTCGACAGCGGGTGAAAAACTGTTTTTT
CASSEAWSTAGEKLFF
>TRBJ2-3|NA|NA|TRBV2|17
TGTGCCAGCAGTGTTAGTAGTGGGGAAGGGGGCACAGATACGCAGTATTTT
CASSVSSGEGGTDTQYF
>TRBJ2-3|NA|NA|TRBV7-6|15
TGTGCCAGCAGCCAGTGGGGGACTAGCACAGATACGCAGTATTTT
CASSQWGTSTDTQYF
>TRBJ2-7|TRBD2|NA|TRBV19|18
TGTGCCAGTAGTGCCCCCCTCCAGTCTAGCGGGTACCACTACGAGCAGTACTTC
CASSAPLQSSGYHYEQYF
>TRBJ2-2|TRBD1|NA|TRBV5-4|16
TGTGCCAGCAGCTTACAGACAGGGAAGGACACCGGGGAGCTGTTTTTT
CASSLQTGKDTGELFF
>TRBJ2-7|TRBD1|NA|TRBV7-2|15
TGTGCCAGCAGCTTAGACAGGGGGTATGGCTACGAGCAGTACTTC
CASSLDRGYGYEQYF
>TRBJ2-2|NA|NA|TRBV6-6|13
TGTGCCAGCGCTGGCTCCTCTGGCGGGGAGCTGTTTTTT
CASAGSSGGELFF
>TRBJ2-6|NA|NA|TRBV28|15
TGTGCCAGCAGTCGGCAGGGGTCTGGGGCCAACGTCCTGACTTTC
CASSRQGSGANVLTF
>TRBJ2-1|NA|NA|TRBV4-1|14
TGCGCCAGCAGCCAAGTTTTAGTATACAATGAGCAGTTCTTC
CASSQVLVYNEQFF
>TRBJ2-6|NA|NA|TRBV7-2|15
TGTGCCAGCAGGGACACAGGGCCTGGGGCCAACGTCCTGACTTTC
CASRDTGPGANVLTF
>TRBJ1-1|NA|NA|TRBV18|14
TGTGCCAGCTCACCCGCGGGGGAGAACACTGAAGCTTTCTTT
CASSPAGENTEAFF
>TRBJ2-1|NA|NA|TRBV5-6|16
TGTGCCAGCAGCCTTGGTAGACGGAGCTCCTACAATGAGCAGTTCTTC
CASSLGRRSSYNEQFF
>TRBJ1-6|TRBD1|NA|TRBV6-5|16
TGTGCCAGCAGTTACTCTGCCGGGACAGGGCGCTCACCCCTCCACTTT
CASSYSAGTGRSPLHF
>TRBJ2-7|TRBD2|NA|TRBV5-1|16
TGCGCCAGCAGCCCCGGGACTAGCGGTAGCTCCTACGAGCAGTACTTC
CASSPGTSGSSYEQYF
>TRBJ1-4|NA|NA|TRBV10-1|15
TGCGCCAGCAGTGAGGGGAGTGCAACTAATGAAAAACTGTTTTTT
CASSEGSATNEKLFF
>TRBJ1-1|NA|NA|TRBV7-8|14
TGTGCCAGCAGCTTAGTGGAGGTTTTCACTGAAGCTTTCTTT
CASSLVEVFTEAFF
>TRBJ2-7|NA|NA|TRBV28|14
TGTGCCAGCAGCCCGCGACTGATTCCCTACGAGCAGTACTTC
CASSPRLIPYEQYF
>TRBJ2-7|TRBD1|NA|TRBV4-3|15
TGCGCCAGCAGCCAAGAGGTGGGACAGTCCTACGAGCAGTACTTC
CASSQEVGQSYEQYF
>TRBJ2-5|TRBD1|NA|TRBV29-1|13
TGCAGCGCTATACAGGGGGCGGGAGAGACCCAGTACTTC
CSAIQGAGETQYF
>TRBJ2-2|TRBD2|NA|TRBV5-1|15
TGCGCCAGCAGCGCCGGGCTAGCGGGAGGTCGGGAGCTGTTTTTT
CASSAGLAGGRELFF
>TRBJ2-7|TRBD1|NA|TRBV6-5|14
TGTGCCAGCAGTTTCGACAGGGGGACCTACGAGCAGTACTTC
CASSFDRGTYEQYF
>TRBJ2-7|TRBD1|few|TRBV6-5|15
TGTGCCAGCAGTTACGGTCTCGACAGGGACTACGAGCAGTACTTC
CASSYGLDRDYEQYF
>TRBJ2-1|NA|NA|TRBV7-9|13
TGTGCCGGCACTCAGGGGGGCTACAATGAGCAGTTCTTC
CAGTQGGYNEQFF
>TRBJ2-3|TRBD2|NA|TRBV7-3|16
TGTGCCAGCAGCTCCGGACTAGCGGGAGATGTAGATACGCAGTATTTT
CASSSGLAGDVDTQYF
>TRBJ2-1|TRBD1|NA|TRBV7-9|14
TGTGCCAGCAGCTCCCGACAGGGGCGCCATGAGCAGTTCTTC
CASSSRQGRHEQFF
>TRBJ2-7|TRBD2|NA|TRBV27|14
TGTGCCAGCAGTTCGGCTAGCGGGGTTTACGAGCAGTACTTC
CASSSASGVYEQYF